The T cell receptor (beta chain) described here comes from a study of T cell responses to AZD1222 COVID-19 vaccine. Study-wide results and caveats: All repertoire sampling was performed exclusively after the peak T cell response. There were mostly white British donors and more females than males, and clonal diversity was possibly underestimated. Distributed over spike, vaccine-associated CD4 TCRs predominated at 160-218 and 743-854. Spike-specific TCR breadth and depth were elevated following two AZD1222 doses.

CDR3 length: 14 amino acids. Germline V gene sequence: CDR1 SGHRS, CDR2 YFSETQ. Trimming removed 0 bases at V and 0 bases at J, with 4 bases between. Repertoires were generated with immunoSEQ multiplex PCR, while TCRdb's copy carries only in-frame clones and drops some. Among approximately 200,000 clones listed, around 87% were seen once. This clone was seen only a few times. What it binds is not known. Sequenced here: peripheral blood, sampled on day 0 of MenACWY control vaccination. The sequence derives from an adult in good health. V and J are TRBV5-1 and TRBJ2-1; no clear D. The chain's CDR3 is CASSLGFSYNEQFF. In DNA form, the CDR3 reads TGCGCCAGCAGCTTGGGTTTCTCCTACAATGAGCAGTTCTTC.